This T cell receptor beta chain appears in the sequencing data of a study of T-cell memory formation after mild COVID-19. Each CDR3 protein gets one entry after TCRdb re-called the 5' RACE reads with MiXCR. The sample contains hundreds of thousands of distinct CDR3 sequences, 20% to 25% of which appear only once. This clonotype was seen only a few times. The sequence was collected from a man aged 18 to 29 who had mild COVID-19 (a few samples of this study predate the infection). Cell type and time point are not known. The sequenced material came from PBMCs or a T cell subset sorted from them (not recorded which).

CDR3 DNA sequence: TGTGCCAGCAGTCATTTCTATGGCTACACCTTC. Protein: CASSHFYGYTF. The rearrangement joins TRBV25-1 to TRBJ1-2; D call uncertain. Germline V CDR1 and CDR2: MGHDK, SYGVNS. The CDR3 length is 11 residues. V was clipped by 5 bases and J by 4 bases, with 5 bases between them.